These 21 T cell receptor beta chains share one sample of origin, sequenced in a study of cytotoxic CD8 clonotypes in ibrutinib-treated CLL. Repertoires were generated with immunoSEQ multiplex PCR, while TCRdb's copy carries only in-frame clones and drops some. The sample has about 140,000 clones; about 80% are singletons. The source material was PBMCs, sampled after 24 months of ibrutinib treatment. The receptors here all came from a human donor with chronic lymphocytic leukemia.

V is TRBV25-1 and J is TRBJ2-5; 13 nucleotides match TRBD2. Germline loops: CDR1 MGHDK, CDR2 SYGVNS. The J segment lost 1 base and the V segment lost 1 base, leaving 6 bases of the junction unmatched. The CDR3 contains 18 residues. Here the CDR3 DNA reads TGTGCCAGCAGTGAATCCCCAGGGACTAGCGGGACCCAAGAGACCCAGTACTTC. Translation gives CASSESPGTSGTQETQYF.

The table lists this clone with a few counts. The chain's CDR3 is CASGQVSYNEQFF. Written as DNA, the CDR3 is TGTGCCAGCGGGCAGGTCTCCTACAATGAGCAGTTCTTC. The J gene is TRBJ2-1, the V gene TRBV7-6; D is uncertain. The CDR3 has 13 amino acids. With 8 bases removed from V and 0 bases from J, the gap between germline ends came to 8 bases. Per the germline V gene, CDR1 is SGHVS and CDR2 is FNYEAQ.

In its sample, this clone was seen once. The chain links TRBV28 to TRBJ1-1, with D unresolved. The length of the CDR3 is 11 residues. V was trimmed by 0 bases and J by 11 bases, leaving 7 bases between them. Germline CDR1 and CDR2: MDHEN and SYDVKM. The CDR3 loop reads CASSLWGRAFF. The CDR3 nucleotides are TGTGCCAGCAGTTTATGGGGTCGGGCTTTCTTT.

CDR3 DNA sequence: TGTGCCAGCAGCTTAGGGAGCAGCTACGAGCAGTACTTC. It specifies CASSLGSSYEQYF. The rearrangement links TRBV11-3 to TRBJ2-7, with no clear D. The CDR3 length is 13 residues. Trimming pared 1 base from V and 3 bases from J, leaving 7 bases between. In germline, CDR1 is SGHNT, CDR2 YENEEA.

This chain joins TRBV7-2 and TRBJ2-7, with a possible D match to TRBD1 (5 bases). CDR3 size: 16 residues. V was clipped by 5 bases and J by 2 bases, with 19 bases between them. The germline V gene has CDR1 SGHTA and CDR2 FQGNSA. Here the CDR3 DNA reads TGTGCCAGCAGCCTAGAGCAGGACAAGGATCCCTACGAGCAGTACTTC. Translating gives CASSLEQDKDPYEQYF.

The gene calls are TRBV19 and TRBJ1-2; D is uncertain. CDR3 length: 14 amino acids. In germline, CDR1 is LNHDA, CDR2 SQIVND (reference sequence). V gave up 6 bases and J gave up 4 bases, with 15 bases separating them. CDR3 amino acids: CASSPLGSAYGYTF. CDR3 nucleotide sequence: TGTGCCAGTAGCCCGTTAGGGTCGGCCTATGGCTACACCTTC. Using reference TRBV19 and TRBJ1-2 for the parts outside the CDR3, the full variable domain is DGGITQSPKYLFRKEGQNVTLSCEQNLNHDAMYWYRQDPGQGLRLIYYSQIVNDFQKGDIAEGYSVSREKKESFPLTVTSAQKNPTAFYLCASSPLGSAYGYTFGSGTRLTVV.

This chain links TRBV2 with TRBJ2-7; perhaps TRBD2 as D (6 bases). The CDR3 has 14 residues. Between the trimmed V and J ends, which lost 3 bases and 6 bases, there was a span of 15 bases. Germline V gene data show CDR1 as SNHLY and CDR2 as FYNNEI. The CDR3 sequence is CASSEEGLWGEQYF. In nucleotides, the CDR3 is TGTGCCAGCAGTGAGGAGGGTTTGTGGGGCGAGCAGTACTTC.

In nucleotides, the CDR3 is TGTGCCAGCACCGCCGGGGGGGCCACCCAAGAGACCCAGTACTTC. Its protein is CASTAGGATQETQYF. This rearrangement joins TRBV7-2 to TRBJ2-5; 8 bases align to TRBD2. The CDR3 is 15 amino acids. Germline V lookup: CDR1 SGHTA, CDR2 FQGNSA. Trimming cost V 7 bases and J 1 base; bases outside gene matches: 8.

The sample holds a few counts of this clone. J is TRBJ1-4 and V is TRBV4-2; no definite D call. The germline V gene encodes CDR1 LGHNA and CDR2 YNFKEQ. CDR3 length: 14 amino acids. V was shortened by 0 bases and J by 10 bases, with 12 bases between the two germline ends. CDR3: CASSQDRVSRKLFF. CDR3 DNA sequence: TGTGCCAGCAGCCAAGATCGGGTCAGCAGAAAACTGTTTTTT.

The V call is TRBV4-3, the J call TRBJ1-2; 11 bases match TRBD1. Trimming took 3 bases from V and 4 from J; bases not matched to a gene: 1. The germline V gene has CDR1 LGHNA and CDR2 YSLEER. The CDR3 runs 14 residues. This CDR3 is CASSQGQGGYGYTF. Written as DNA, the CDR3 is TGCGCCAGCAGCCAGGGACAGGGGGGCTATGGCTACACCTTC.

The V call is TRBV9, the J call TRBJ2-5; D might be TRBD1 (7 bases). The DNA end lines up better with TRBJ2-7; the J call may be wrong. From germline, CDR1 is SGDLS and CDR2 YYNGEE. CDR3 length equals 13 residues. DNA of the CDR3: TGTGCCAGCGGAGGGGGCAACGCCTACGAGCAGTACTTC. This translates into CASGGGNAYEQYF.

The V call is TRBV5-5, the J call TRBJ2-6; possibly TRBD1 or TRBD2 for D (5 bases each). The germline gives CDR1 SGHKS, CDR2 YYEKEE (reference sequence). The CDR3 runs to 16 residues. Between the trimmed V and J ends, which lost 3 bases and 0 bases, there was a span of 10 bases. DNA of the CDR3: TGTGCCAGCAGCTGGGGGTGGGACTCTGGGGCCAACGTCCTGACTTTC. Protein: CASSWGWDSGANVLTF.

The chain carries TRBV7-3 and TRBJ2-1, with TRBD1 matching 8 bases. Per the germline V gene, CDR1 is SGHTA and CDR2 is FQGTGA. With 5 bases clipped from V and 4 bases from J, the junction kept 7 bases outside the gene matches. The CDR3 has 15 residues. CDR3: CASSPTGQVYNEQFF. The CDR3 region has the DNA TGTGCCAGCAGCCCCACGGGACAGGTATACAATGAGCAGTTCTTC.

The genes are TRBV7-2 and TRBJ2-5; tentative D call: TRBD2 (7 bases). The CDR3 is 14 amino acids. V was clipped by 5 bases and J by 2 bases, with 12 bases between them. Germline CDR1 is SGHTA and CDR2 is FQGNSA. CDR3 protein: CASSQGGAQETQYF. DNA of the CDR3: TGTGCCAGCAGCCAAGGGGGGGCGCAAGAGACCCAGTACTTC. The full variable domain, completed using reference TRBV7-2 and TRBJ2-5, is GAGVSQSPSNKVTEKGKDVELRCDPISGHTALYWYRQSLGQGLEFLIYFQGNSAPDKSGLPSDRFSAERTGGSVSTLTIQRTQQEDSAVYLCASSQGGAQETQYFGPGTRLLVL.

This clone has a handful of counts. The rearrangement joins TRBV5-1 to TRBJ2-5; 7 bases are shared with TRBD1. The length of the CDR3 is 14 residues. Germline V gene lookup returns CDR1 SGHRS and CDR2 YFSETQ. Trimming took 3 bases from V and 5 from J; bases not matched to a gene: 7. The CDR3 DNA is TGCGCCAGCAGCTCGGGACAGCCAGGGGAGACCCAGTACTTC. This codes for CASSSGQPGETQYF.

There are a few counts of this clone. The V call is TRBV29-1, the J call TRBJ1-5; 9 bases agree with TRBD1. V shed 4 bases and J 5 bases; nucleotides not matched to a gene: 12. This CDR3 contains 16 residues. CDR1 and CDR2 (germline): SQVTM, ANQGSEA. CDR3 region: CSVGGAPGQGDQPQHF. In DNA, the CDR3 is TGCAGCGTTGGCGGGGCCCCGGGACAGGGCGATCAGCCCCAGCATTTT.

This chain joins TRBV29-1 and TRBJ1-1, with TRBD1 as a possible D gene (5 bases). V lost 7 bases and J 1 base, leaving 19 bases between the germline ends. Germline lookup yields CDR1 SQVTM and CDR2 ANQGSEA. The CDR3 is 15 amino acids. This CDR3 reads CSAPGRGYKNTEAFF. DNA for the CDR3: TGCAGCGCCCCGGGACGGGGATATAAGAACACTGAAGCTTTCTTT.

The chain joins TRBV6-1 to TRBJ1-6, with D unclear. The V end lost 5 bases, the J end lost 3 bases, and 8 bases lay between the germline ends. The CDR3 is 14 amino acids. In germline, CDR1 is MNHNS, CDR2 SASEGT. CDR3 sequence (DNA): TGTGCCAGCAGTCCGGGATACTATAATTCACCCCTCCACTTT. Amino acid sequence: CASSPGYYNSPLHF.

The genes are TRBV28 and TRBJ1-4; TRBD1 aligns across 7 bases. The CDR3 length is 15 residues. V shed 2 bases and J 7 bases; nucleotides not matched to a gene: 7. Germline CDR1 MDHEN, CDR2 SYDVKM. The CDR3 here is CASSLGQGGSEKLFF. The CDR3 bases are TGTGCCAGCAGTTTAGGGCAGGGGGGGAGTGAAAAACTGTTTTTT.

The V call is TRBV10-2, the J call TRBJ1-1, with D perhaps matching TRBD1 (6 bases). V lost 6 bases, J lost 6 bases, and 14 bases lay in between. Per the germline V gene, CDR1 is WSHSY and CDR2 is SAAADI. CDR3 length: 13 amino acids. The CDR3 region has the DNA TGCGCCAGCAGCGAAACAGGGACCCCTGAAGCTTTCTTT. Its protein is CASSETGTPEAFF.

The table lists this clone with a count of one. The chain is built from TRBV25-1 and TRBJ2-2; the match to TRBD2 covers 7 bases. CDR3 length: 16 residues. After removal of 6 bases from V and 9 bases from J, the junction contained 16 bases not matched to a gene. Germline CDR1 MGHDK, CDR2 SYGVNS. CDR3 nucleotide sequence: TGTGCCAGCAGCCTGTGGGGGGGGGAATCCCCCCGGGAGCTGTTTTTT. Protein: CASSLWGGESPRELFF. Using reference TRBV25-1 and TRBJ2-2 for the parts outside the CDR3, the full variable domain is EADIYQTPRYLVIGTGKKITLECSQTMGHDKMYWYQQDPGMELHLIHYSYGVNSTEKGDLSSESTVSRIRTEHFPLTLESARPSHTSQYLCASSLWGGESPRELFFGEGSRLTVL.